These 27 T cell receptor beta chains were sequenced from one sample in a study of graft-versus-host responses after intestinal transplantation. No antigen is known for these receptors. Measured with immunoSEQ multiplex PCR; TCRdb has only the in-frame clones, and not every one. In the table there are some 110,000 clones, 93% of which are singletons. The sequencing used unstimulated CD8+ T cells sorted from spleen or lymph node cells, collected before transplant. Receptor source: a human donor who was the organ donor for an intestinal transplant.

The chain is built from TRBV30 and TRBJ2-7, with TRBD1 matching over 7 bases. The trim removed 2 bases at V and 0 bases at J, leaving 4 bases unmatched. This CDR3 is built from 14 residues. Germline V gives CDR1 GTSNPN, CDR2 SVGIG (reference sequence). CDR3: CAWSNGDSSYEQYF. The CDR3 DNA reads TGTGCCTGGAGTAACGGGGACAGCTCCTACGAGCAGTACTTC.

The count of this clone is one. V and J are TRBV9 and TRBJ2-7; D call uncertain. The CDR3 length is 15 residues. V was pared by 6 bases and J by 7 bases, with 23 bases between. The V gene's germline CDR1 is SGDLS and CDR2 YYNGEE. The CDR3 protein is CASTVSDGHGWEQYF. The CDR3, as DNA: TGTGCCAGCACGGTGTCTGACGGTCACGGGTGGGAGCAGTACTTC.

The chain links TRBV13 to TRBJ2-7; 16 nucleotides align to TRBD2. After removal of 5 bases from V and 6 bases from J, the junction contained 7 bases not matched to a gene. The CDR3 contains 16 residues. Germline V lookup: CDR1 PRHDT, CDR2 FYEKMQ (reference sequence). CDR3 loop: CASSPGLAGGPVEQYF. CDR3 in DNA: TGTGCCAGCAGCCCGGGACTAGCGGGAGGGCCCGTCGAGCAGTACTTC.

The V call is TRBV2, the J call TRBJ2-7; no definite D call. V was pared by 7 bases and J by 0 bases, with 16 bases between. Germline V gene data show CDR1 as SNHLY and CDR2 as FYNNEI. The CDR3 is 15 amino acids. This chain's CDR3 is CASTFFTYGSYEQYF. The CDR3 nucleotides read TGTGCCAGCACCTTTTTTACATACGGCTCCTACGAGCAGTACTTC. Full variable domain (outside the CDR3, taken from reference TRBV2 and TRBJ2-7): EPEVTQTPSHQVTQMGQEVILRCVPISNHLYFYWYRQILGQKVEFLVSFYNNEISEKSEIFDDQFSVERPDGSNFTLKIRSTKLEDSAMYFCASTFFTYGSYEQYFGPGTRLTVT.

This rearrangement joins TRBV7-9 to TRBJ2-7; tentative D call: TRBD1 (6 bases). The CDR3 spans 16 residues. Looked up from germline, CDR1 is SEHNR and CDR2 is FQNEAQ (reference sequence). The V end was cut by 1 base, the J end by 3 bases, with 16 bases between. This CDR3 reads CASSLGGQYPFYEQYF. CDR3 sequence (DNA): TGTGCCAGCAGCTTAGGTGGACAGTACCCATTCTACGAGCAGTACTTC.

This chain joins TRBV28 and TRBJ2-1; D may correspond to TRBD1 or TRBD2 (5 bases each). The V gene lost 4 bases and the J gene lost 1 base, with 11 bases spanning the gap. Germline CDR1 and CDR2: MDHEN and SYDVKM. There are 15 residues in the CDR3. The CDR3 sequence: CASSSGSTSYNEQFF. CDR3 in DNA: TGTGCCAGCAGTTCAGGGAGTACGTCCTACAATGAGCAGTTCTTC.

CDR3 region: CASSDPPIRSGANVLTF. CDR3 coding DNA: TGTGCCAGCAGCGATCCCCCCATCAGGTCTGGGGCCAACGTCCTGACTTTC. V is TRBV9 and J is TRBJ2-6; D not resolved. Per the germline V gene, CDR1 is SGDLS and CDR2 is YYNGEE. There are 17 residues in the CDR3. The ends were cut back, 3 bases at V and 1 base at J, with 14 bases in the middle.

The chain recombines TRBV2 with TRBJ2-5, with 7 bases matching TRBD2. The CDR3 is 13 residues long. The V gene end was trimmed by 8 bases and the J gene end by 6 bases; junction bases not matched to a gene: 9. Germline CDR1 is SNHLY and CDR2 is FYNNEI. The CDR3 DNA follows: TGTGCCAGCCTGGGGGAGGGCCTGAAGACCCAGTACTTC. It is translated as CASLGEGLKTQYF.

V gene TRBV7-6 combines with J gene TRBJ2-1; the D is unclear. The germline CDR1 and CDR2 sequences are SGHVS and FNYEAQ. The CDR3 is 13 amino acids. V lost 5 bases, J lost 8 bases, and 13 bases lay in between. This chain's CDR3 is CASSQPPQDEQFF. The CDR3 DNA reads TGTGCCAGCAGCCAACCTCCTCAAGATGAGCAGTTCTTC.

This chain connects TRBV11-2 to TRBJ2-1; D not certain. Trimming shortened V by 10 bases and J by 8 bases, and 15 bases separated the two germline ends. This CDR3 is built from 12 residues. The germline CDR1 and CDR2 sequences are SGHAT and FQNNGV. DNA of the CDR3: TGTGCCACCCTTTCCGCCCCCCATGAGCAGTTCTTC. Protein: CATLSAPHEQFF.

The V call is TRBV7-9, the J call TRBJ1-2, with D unresolved. V was trimmed by 2 bases and J by 4 bases, leaving 8 bases between them. The CDR3 consists of 13 residues. In germline, CDR1 is SEHNR, CDR2 FQNEAQ (reference sequence). The CDR3 DNA reads as TGTGCCAGCAGCTTAACGACAAGCTATGGCTACACCTTC. It yields the protein CASSLTTSYGYTF.

The J gene is TRBJ2-1, the V gene TRBV15, with 9 bases matching TRBD2. The CDR3 sequence is 16 residues long. V trimming: 1 base; J trimming: 2 bases; junction bases outside the gene matches: 3. Germline CDR1 and CDR2: LNHNV and YYDKDF (reference sequence). This CDR3 reads CATSRGAGGPYNEQFF. In DNA form, the CDR3 reads TGTGCCACCAGCAGAGGAGCGGGAGGTCCCTACAATGAGCAGTTCTTC. The variable domain in full, completed from reference TRBV15 and TRBJ2-1, reads DAMVIQNPRYQVTQFGKPVTLSCSQTLNHNVMYWYQQKSSQAPKLLFHYYDKDFNNEADTPDNFQSRRPNTSFCFLDIRSPGLGDTAMYLCATSRGAGGPYNEQFFGPGTRLTVL.

The J gene is TRBJ2-7, the V gene TRBV4-1; 7 nucleotides line up with TRBD2. The CDR3 contains 14 residues. CDR1 is MGHRA, CDR2 YSYEKL, per germline. The trim removed 2 bases at V and 4 bases at J, leaving 5 bases unmatched. The CDR3 region is CASSQPQGGYEQYF. The DNA for the CDR3 is TGCGCCAGCAGCCAACCTCAGGGAGGGTACGAGCAGTACTTC.

The chain is built from TRBV19 and TRBJ2-1, with 7 bases matching TRBD2. CDR3 length equals 17 residues. Trimming took 6 bases from V and 3 from J; bases not matched to a gene: 14. Germline V gives CDR1 LNHDA, CDR2 SQIVND (reference sequence). In DNA, the CDR3 is TGTGCCAGTAGCCTCCATCGGACTAGTGGGCACTACAATGAGCAGTTCTTC. Amino acids: CASSLHRTSGHYNEQFF.

The rearrangement uses TRBV5-5 and TRBJ1-1; D not resolved. The V end lost 4 bases, the J end lost 0 bases, and 7 bases lay between the germline ends. Per germline, CDR1 SGHKS and CDR2 YYEKEE (reference sequence). The CDR3 is made up of 13 amino acids. The CDR3 coding sequence is TGTGCCAGCAGCCTTGGCTTGAACACTGAAGCTTTCTTT. This encodes CASSLGLNTEAFF.

The table lists this clone with a count of one. The genes are TRBV4-1 and TRBJ2-1; the D is unclear. V gave up 0 bases and J gave up 0 bases, with 9 bases separating them. The CDR3 loop spans 16 amino acids. CDR1 and CDR2 (germline): MGHRA, YSYEKL. CDR3 protein: CASSQDMASSYNEQFF. The CDR3 DNA follows: TGCGCCAGCAGCCAAGATATGGCGAGCTCCTACAATGAGCAGTTCTTC.

This clone was seen only once. J is TRBJ2-3 and V is TRBV7-2; no clear D. Germline lookup yields CDR1 SGHTA and CDR2 FQGNSA. The CDR3 spans 12 residues. The ends were cut back, 5 bases at V and 4 bases at J, with 7 bases in the middle. The CDR3 bases are TGTGCCAGCAGCCCAGACTCAGATACGCAGTATTTT. Protein: CASSPDSDTQYF.

This rearrangement joins TRBV20-1 to TRBJ2-7; D is unresolved. The CDR3 sequence is 10 residues long. The ends were cut back, 4 bases at V and 3 bases at J, with 4 bases in the middle. The germline gives CDR1 DFQATT, CDR2 SNEGSKA (reference sequence). The chain's CDR3 is CSATSYEQYF. In DNA form, the CDR3 reads TGCAGTGCTACTAGCTACGAGCAGTACTTC.

The gene calls are TRBV4-1 and TRBJ2-7; D is uncertain. CDR1 and CDR2 from the germline V gene are MGHRA and YSYEKL. The CDR3 covers 10 residues. V was clipped by 6 bases and J by 5 bases, with 5 bases between them. As DNA, the CDR3 is TGCGCCAGCAGTCCGAACGAGCAGTACTTC. Amino acids: CASSPNEQYF.

This chain links TRBV9 with TRBJ1-2, with a possible D match to TRBD1 (6 bases). This CDR3 is built from 15 residues. V was clipped by 0 bases and J by 8 bases, with 17 bases between them. CDR1 SGDLS and CDR2 YYNGEE come from the germline V gene. The CDR3 DNA follows: TGTGCCAGCAGCGTAGCTGGGAGGGGGGCTAAGGGCTACACCTTC. Amino acids: CASSVAGRGAKGYTF.

The gene calls are TRBV4-1 and TRBJ1-1; TRBD1 is a possible D gene (6 bases). The germline CDR1 and CDR2 sequences are MGHRA and YSYEKL. The CDR3 consists of 15 residues. V lost 1 base, J lost 2 bases, and 11 bases lay in between. CDR3 DNA: TGCGCCAGCAGCCAAGTGGGCAGGGGAAACACTGAAGCTTTCTTT. Its protein is CASSQVGRGNTEAFF.

This sequence joins TRBV4-3 and TRBJ2-1, with TRBD1 matching 8 bases. The CDR3 sequence is 17 residues long. Germline V gives CDR1 LGHNA, CDR2 YSLEER. V was pared by 4 bases and J by 4 bases, with 12 bases of the junction left unmatched. CDR3 residues: CASSRSVGTGVYNEQFF. The CDR3 nucleotides are TGCGCCAGCAGCCGATCCGTGGGGACAGGAGTTTACAATGAGCAGTTCTTC.

The table lists this clone with a count of one. V gene TRBV7-3 combines with J gene TRBJ2-1; TRBD2 matches at 8 bases. Per the germline V gene, CDR1 is SGHTA and CDR2 is FQGTGA. CDR3 size: 15 residues. J lost 6 bases, V lost 5 bases, and 9 bases had no gene match. The CDR3 DNA is TGTGCCAGCAGCAGGGGACTAGGGCCCATCAATGAGCAGTTCTTC. Its translation: CASSRGLGPINEQFF.

The chain is built from TRBV19 and TRBJ1-2, with TRBD1 matching over 8 bases. CDR1 LNHDA and CDR2 SQIVND come from the germline V gene (reference sequence). V gave up 7 bases and J gave up 8 bases; unmatched junction bases: 12. CDR3 length equals 14 residues. This chain's CDR3 is CASTQTTGGRGYTF. The CDR3 bases are TGTGCCAGTACCCAAACCACAGGGGGTCGGGGCTACACCTTC.

This clone was detected only once. The chain carries TRBV5-8 and TRBJ2-1; a possible D gene is TRBD2 (7 bases). Trimming took off 5 bases at V and 4 bases at J, with 19 bases between the two ends. This CDR3 is 16 amino acids long. Germline loops: CDR1 SGHTS, CDR2 YDEGEE. CDR3 DNA sequence: TGTGCCAGCAGTCACAAGGGGGAGGGACCTTACAATGAGCAGTTCTTC. It codes for CASSHKGEGPYNEQFF.

This clone was picked up one time. The sample has other DNA sequences that encode this CDR3 too. CDR3 protein: CASSLAGSEETQYF. The CDR3 bases are TGTGCCAGCAGCTTAGCCGGATCAGAAGAGACCCAGTACTTC. V and J are TRBV7-9 and TRBJ2-5; D is unresolved. Trimming took 0 bases from V and 3 from J, leaving 8 bases between them. Germline V gene data show CDR1 as SEHNR and CDR2 as FQNEAQ (reference sequence). The CDR3 totals 14 residues.

The V call is TRBV6-1, the J call TRBJ2-7, with D maybe TRBD1 (6 bases). The CDR3 sequence is 13 residues long. Looked up from germline, CDR1 is MNHNS and CDR2 is SASEGT. V was clipped by 6 bases and J by 0 bases, with 9 bases between them. CDR3 sequence reads: CASRWDTSYEQYF. The CDR3 DNA is TGTGCCAGCAGATGGGACACCTCCTACGAGCAGTACTTC.